This is a list of T cell receptor beta chains from one sample in a study of T-cell reconstitution after alpha-beta-depleted transplantation in children. Via MiXCR, TCRdb re-called the PCR reads, giving one row per CDR3 protein. The sample includes over 85,000 distinct CDR3 sequences, 6% seen only once; the top ten take 6.1%. Here the sequenced sample was PBMCs, mostly from graft donor cells, taken 60 days after TCRalphabeta/CD19-depleted stem cell transplant. The source is a female patient aged 2-9 years who had a stem cell transplant for Fanconi anemia, so the T cells may come from the graft donor. Both conserved end residues are part of each CDR3. D genes are given only for firm matches. Rows may omit the clone size; those that give it use once, few, many or a size class.

clone size: many; J gene: TRBJ1-4; V gene: TRBV24-1; D gene: TRBD1; CDR3 DNA: TGTGCCACCAGTGCCGGGACAGGGCCCGGTGAAAAACTGTTTTTT; CDR3 protein: CATSAGTGPGEKLFF
clone size: many; J gene: TRBJ2-1; V gene: TRBV20-1; D gene: .; CDR3 DNA: TGCAGTGCCCGCAGATGGAACAATGAGCAGTTCTTC; CDR3 protein: CSARRWNNEQFF
clone size: .; J gene: TRBJ2-1; V gene: TRBV12-3/TRBV12-4; D gene: .; CDR3 DNA: TGTGCCAGCTTAACTCTGGGGTCAGTCGGATACAATGAGCAGTTCTTC; CDR3 protein: CASLTLGSVGYNEQFF
clone size: many; J gene: TRBJ2-3; V gene: TRBV29-1; D gene: TRBD2; CDR3 DNA: TGCAGCGTTAGATGGGGAATCCAAGCGGGAGGAAGCACAGATACGCAGTATTTT; CDR3 protein: CSVRWGIQAGGSTDTQYF
clone size: .; J gene: TRBJ1-2; V gene: TRBV7-3; D gene: .; CDR3 DNA: TGTGCCAGCAGCCCCCACGGTAGCGCCGGGATTCACAACTATGGCTACACCTTC; CDR3 protein: CASSPHGSAGIHNYGYTF
clone size: many; J gene: TRBJ2-1; V gene: TRBV5-6; D gene: TRBD2; CDR3 DNA: TGTGCCAGCAGCTTTCTGGAAGCGGGAGACCCCTACTTTTACAATGAGCAGTTCTTC; CDR3 protein: CASSFLEAGDPYFYNEQFF
clone size: many; J gene: TRBJ2-5; V gene: TRBV28; D gene: TRBD1; CDR3 DNA: TGTGCCAGCAGCTCGTTACAGGGGGCTAGGAAGACCCAGTACTTC; CDR3 protein: CASSSLQGARKTQYF
clone size: many; J gene: TRBJ2-3; V gene: TRBV5-5; D gene: TRBD1; CDR3 DNA: TGTGCCAGCAGCTTCCAGGGGGTGGAAGATACGCAGTATTTT; CDR3 protein: CASSFQGVEDTQYF
clone size: many; J gene: TRBJ2-3; V gene: TRBV28; D gene: TRBD2; CDR3 DNA: TGTGCCAGCAGTTCTCCTAGCGGGGGGGGCACAGATACGCAGTATTTT; CDR3 protein: CASSSPSGGGTDTQYF
clone size: .; J gene: TRBJ2-7; V gene: TRBV6-2/TRBV6-3; D gene: TRBD1; CDR3 DNA: TGTGCCATCAGGTACGGACAGGGCTACGAGCAGTACTTC; CDR3 protein: CAIRYGQGYEQYF
clone size: .; J gene: TRBJ1-6; V gene: TRBV18; D gene: TRBD1; CDR3 DNA: TGTGCCAGTACGACAGGGGGTAATTCACCCCTCCACTTT; CDR3 protein: CASTTGGNSPLHF
clone size: few; J gene: TRBJ2-5; V gene: TRBV20-1; D gene: TRBD2; CDR3 DNA: TGCAGTGCTAGAGATAGGCTATGGGGAGGGAAAGAGACCCAGTACTTC; CDR3 protein: CSARDRLWGGKETQYF
clone size: few; J gene: TRBJ2-3; V gene: TRBV30; D gene: .; CDR3 DNA: TGTGCCTGGAGTGACAGGGTCCCGTATATCACAGATACGCAGTATTTT; CDR3 protein: CAWSDRVPYITDTQYF
clone size: many; J gene: TRBJ2-4; V gene: TRBV3-1; D gene: TRBD1; CDR3 DNA: TGTGCCAGCAGCCCCGCACAGGGGAACATTCAGTACTTC; CDR3 protein: CASSPAQGNIQYF
clone size: many; J gene: TRBJ2-3; V gene: TRBV5-1; D gene: TRBD1; CDR3 DNA: TGCGCCAGCAGCGTGGGACAGGGGGCAATCACAGATACGCAGTATTTT; CDR3 protein: CASSVGQGAITDTQYF